The text below deals with one T cell receptor (beta chain). The protocol was immunoSEQ multiplex PCR, while the TCRdb copy is restricted to in-frame clones and leaves out a portion. The sample has 80,000 to 130,000 clones; almost 95% are singletons. The data stem from a study of T cell changes during pregnancy in multiple sclerosis. Germline-derived CDR1 and CDR2 are SGHTA and FQGNSA. This CDR3 contains 12 residues. The germline V and J ends were trimmed by 1 base and 6 bases, with 6 bases remaining between them. This sequence joins TRBV7-2 and TRBJ1-1, with D unresolved. The sequencing used peripheral blood, collected before pregnancy. The clonotype originates from a female donor with multiple sclerosis, enrolled in a pregnancy study. CDR3 sequence: CASSLVVAEAFF. The CDR3 nucleotides are TGTGCCAGCAGCTTAGTCGTCGCTGAAGCTTTCTTT.